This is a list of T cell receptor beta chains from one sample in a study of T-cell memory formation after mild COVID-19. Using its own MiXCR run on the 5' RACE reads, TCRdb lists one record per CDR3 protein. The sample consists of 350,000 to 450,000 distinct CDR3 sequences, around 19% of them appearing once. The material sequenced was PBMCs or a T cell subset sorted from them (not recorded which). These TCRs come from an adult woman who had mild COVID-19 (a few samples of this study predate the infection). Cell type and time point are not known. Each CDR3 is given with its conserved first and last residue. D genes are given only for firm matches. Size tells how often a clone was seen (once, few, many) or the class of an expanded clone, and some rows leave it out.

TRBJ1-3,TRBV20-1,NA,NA,TGCAGTGCTAGAGAGCCTCTCGTATCCCACTCTGGAAACACCATATATTTT,CSAREPLVSHSGNTIYF
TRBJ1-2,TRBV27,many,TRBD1,TGTGCCAGCCGCAGAGGGGGCCCCAACCTCTATGGCTACACCTTC,CASRRGGPNLYGYTF
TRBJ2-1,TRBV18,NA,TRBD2,TGTGCCAGCTCACTAGTAGCGGGAAATAACAATGAGCAGTTCTTC,CASSLVAGNNNEQFF
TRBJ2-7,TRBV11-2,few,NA,TGTGCCAGCAGCTTAGGGCAGGCGTTGTTCTACGAGCAGTACTTC,CASSLGQALFYEQYF
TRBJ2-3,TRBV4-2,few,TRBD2,TGTGCCAGCAGCCAAAATGGAAGGGGGGGCCGACTAGCGGATACGCAGTATTTT,CASSQNGRGGRLADTQYF
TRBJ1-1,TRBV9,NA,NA,TGTGCCAGCAGCGTGGAGTTTCGTGGCACTGAAGCTTTCTTT,CASSVEFRGTEAFF
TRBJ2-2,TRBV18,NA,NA,TGTGCCAGCTCACCACGGGACGGCGGCACCGGGGAGCTGTTTTTT,CASSPRDGGTGELFF
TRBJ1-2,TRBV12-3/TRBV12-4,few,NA,TGTGCCAGCAGTTATAGTTATGGGGGGAACTATGGCTACACCTTC,CASSYSYGGNYGYTF
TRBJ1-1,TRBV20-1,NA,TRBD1,TGCAGTGCCCTTCCCGGGACAGAGAACACTGAAGCTTTCTTT,CSALPGTENTEAFF
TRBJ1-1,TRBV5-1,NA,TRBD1,TGCGCCAGCAGCACAGCAGGGGGCGGTATGAACACTGAAGCTTTCTTT,CASSTAGGGMNTEAFF
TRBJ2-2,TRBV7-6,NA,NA,TGTGCCAGCAGCCTGGGACGGCACACCGGGGAGCTGTTTTTT,CASSLGRHTGELFF
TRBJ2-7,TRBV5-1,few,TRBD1,TGCGCCAGCAGCTTGGAGGACAGGGTGAAGCAGTACTTC,CASSLEDRVKQYF
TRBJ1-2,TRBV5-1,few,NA,TGCGCCAGCAGACCGTGGTCGTCCCACTATGGCTACACCTTC,CASRPWSSHYGYTF
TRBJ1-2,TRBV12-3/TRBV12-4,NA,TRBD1,TGTGCCAGCACTTTCTCCGGCAGGGGGCGTGGGGATGGCTACACCTTC,CASTFSGRGRGDGYTF
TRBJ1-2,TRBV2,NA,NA,TGTGCCAGCACCTCGGGTTCGGGGGGCCCAGTGGATGGCTACACCTTC,CASTSGSGGPVDGYTF
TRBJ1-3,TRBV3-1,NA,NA,TGTGCCAGCAGCCAAGGGAGAAACACCATATATTTT,CASSQGRNTIYF
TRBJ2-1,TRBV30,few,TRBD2,TGTGCCTGGATGGGCCTAGCGGGGTCCTACAATGAGCAGTTCTTC,CAWMGLAGSYNEQFF
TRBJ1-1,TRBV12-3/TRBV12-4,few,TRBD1,TGTGCCAGCAGTCCAGGGACAGGGGGCTTAGACACTGAAGCTTTCTTT,CASSPGTGGLDTEAFF
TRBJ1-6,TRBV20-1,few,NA,TGCAGTGCTAGCGGGCCAGGGCATTCACCCCTCCACTTT,CSASGPGHSPLHF
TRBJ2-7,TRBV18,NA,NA,TGTGCCAGCTCACCACCGGGCCTCGAAGGCGAGCAGTACTTC,CASSPPGLEGEQYF